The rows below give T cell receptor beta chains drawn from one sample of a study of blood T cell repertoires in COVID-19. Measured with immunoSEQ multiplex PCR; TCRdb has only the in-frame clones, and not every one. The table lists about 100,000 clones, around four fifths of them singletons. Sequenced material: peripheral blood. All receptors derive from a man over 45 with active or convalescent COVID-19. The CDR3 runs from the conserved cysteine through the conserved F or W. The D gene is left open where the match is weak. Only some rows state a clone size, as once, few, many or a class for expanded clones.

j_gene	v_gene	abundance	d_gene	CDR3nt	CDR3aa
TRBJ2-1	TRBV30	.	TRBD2	TGTGCCTGGACGGGACTAGCGAACAATGAGCAGTTCTTC	CAWTGLANNEQFF
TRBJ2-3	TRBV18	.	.	TGTGCCAGCTCACACCCCAACCGGAGAGATACGCAGTATTTT	CASSHPNRRDTQYF
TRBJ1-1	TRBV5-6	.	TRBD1	TGTGCCAGCAGCTTGGGGGACAGGGAGAACACTGAAGCTTTCTTT	CASSLGDRENTEAFF
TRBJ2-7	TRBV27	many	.	TGTGCCAGCAGCCGGACACCCTCCTACGAGCAGTACTTC	CASSRTPSYEQYF
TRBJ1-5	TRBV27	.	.	TGTGCCAACCCGGTAGGTCGGGGTAGCAATCAGCCCCAGCATTTT	CANPVGRGSNQPQHF
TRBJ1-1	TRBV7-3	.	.	TGTGCCAGCAGCTTCAAGACAGGGAACACTGAAGCTTTCTTT	CASSFKTGNTEAFF
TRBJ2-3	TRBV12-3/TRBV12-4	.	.	TGTGCCAGCAGACCAACAGGGGATACGCAGTATTTT	CASRPTGDTQYF
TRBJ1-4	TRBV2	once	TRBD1	TGTGCCAGCAGTGGACAGGGGATTGGGGAAAAACTGTTTTTT	CASSGQGIGEKLFF
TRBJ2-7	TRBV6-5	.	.	TGTGCCAGCAGCCTGACAACCTACGAGCAGTACTTC	CASSLTTYEQYF
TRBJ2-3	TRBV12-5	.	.	TGTGCTAGTGGTTTGGATGGGCGGGGTACGCAGTATTTT	CASGLDGRGTQYF
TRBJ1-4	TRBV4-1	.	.	TGCGCCAGCAGCCAAGATCGGCGGGCTAATGAAAAACTGTTTTTT	CASSQDRRANEKLFF
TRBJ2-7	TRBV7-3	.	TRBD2	TGTGCCAGCAGCTTACTAGCGGGACACGAGCAGTACTTC	CASSLLAGHEQYF
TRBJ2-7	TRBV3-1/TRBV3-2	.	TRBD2	TGTGCCAGCAGCGCGGGACTAGCTTCCTACGAGCAGTACTTC	CASSAGLASYEQYF
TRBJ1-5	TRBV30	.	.	TGTGCCTGGAGTCCGGGGGGAAATCAGCCCCAGCATTTT	CAWSPGGNQPQHF
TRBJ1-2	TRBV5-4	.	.	TGTGCCAGCAGCTCGGATAACGGCGGGGAAGGCTACACCTTC	CASSSDNGGEGYTF
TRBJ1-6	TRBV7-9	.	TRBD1	TGTGCCAGCAGCCCAGGACAGGGGGTGAATTCACCCCTCCACTTT	CASSPGQGVNSPLHF
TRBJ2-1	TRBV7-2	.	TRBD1	TGTGCCAGCAGCCCGGGACAGGGCTGGAACGAGCAGTTCTTC	CASSPGQGWNEQFF
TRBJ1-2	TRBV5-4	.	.	TGTGCCAGCAGCCCGGAGGGTAAGCCTCCCGATGGCTACACCTTC	CASSPEGKPPDGYTF
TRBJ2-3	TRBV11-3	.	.	TGTGCCAGCAGCTTAGGAGGGAGTGAAAATACGCAGTATTTT	CASSLGGSENTQYF
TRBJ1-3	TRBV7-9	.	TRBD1	TGTGCCAGCAGCCGCGGGGGGGACAGTGGAAACACCATATATTTT	CASSRGGDSGNTIYF
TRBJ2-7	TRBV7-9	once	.	TGTGCCAGCAGCCCTCCAGGTGGGTACGAGCAGTACTTC	CASSPPGGYEQYF
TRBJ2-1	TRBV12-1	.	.	TGTGCCAGCAGCTTTCTGTCCAGCGGGAGTCGTAATGAGCAGTTCTTC	CASSFLSSGSRNEQFF
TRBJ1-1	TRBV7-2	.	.	TGTGCCAGCAGCGTACAGGGTACCGGCACTGAAGCTTTCTTT	CASSVQGTGTEAFF
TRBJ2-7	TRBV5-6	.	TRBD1	TGTGCCAGCAGCTTGGCAGGGGGCCACTTTTACGAGCAGTACTTC	CASSLAGGHFYEQYF
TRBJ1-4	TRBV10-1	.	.	TGCGCCAGCAGTGATGATGGGGCTACTAATGAAAAACTGTTTTTT	CASSDDGATNEKLFF
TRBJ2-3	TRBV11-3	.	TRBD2	TGTGCCAGCAGCTTAGTCGGGAGGAGGTATACGCAGTATTTT	CASSLVGRRYTQYF
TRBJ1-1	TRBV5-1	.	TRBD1	TGCGCCAGCAGCTTGGGGGACAGGGTGGACACTGAAGCTTTCTTT	CASSLGDRVDTEAFF
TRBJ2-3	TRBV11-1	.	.	TGTGCCAGCATCCGGGACTCCACAGATACGCAGTATTTT	CASIRDSTDTQYF
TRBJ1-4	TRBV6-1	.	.	TGTGCCAGCAGTGAAGCGCGGTCGGGGGGAGTTTTTTTTAATGAAAAACTGTTTTTT	CASSEARSGGVFFNEKLFF
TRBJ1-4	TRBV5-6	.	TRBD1	TGTGCCAGCAGCTTAACCGGGACAGGGCGAGAAAAACTGTTTTTT	CASSLTGTGREKLFF
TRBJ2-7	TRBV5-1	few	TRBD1	TGCGCCAGCAGCTGGGGGACAGGGGGCTACGAGCAGTACTTC	CASSWGTGGYEQYF
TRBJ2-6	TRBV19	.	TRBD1	TGTGCCAGTAGTATTGATACAGGGGCGTCCGGGGCCAACGTCCTGACTTTC	CASSIDTGASGANVLTF
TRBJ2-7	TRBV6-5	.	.	TGTGCCAGCAGTAGGGACTTGACAAGCTCCTACGAGCAGTACTTC	CASSRDLTSSYEQYF
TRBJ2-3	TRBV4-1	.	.	TGCGCCAGCAGCCAAGATTTACGAGGCACAGATACGCAGTATTTT	CASSQDLRGTDTQYF
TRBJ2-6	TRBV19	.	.	TGTGCCAGTCGGACAGAGCCCAACGTCCTGACTTTC	CASRTEPNVLTF
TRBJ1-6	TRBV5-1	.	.	TGCGCCAGCAGCTTGGGCCCAACGGGTTCACCCCTCCACTTT	CASSLGPTGSPLHF
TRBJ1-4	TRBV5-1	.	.	TGCGCCAGCAGCTTGGATCAGGGGATGGGAGAAAAACTGTTTTTT	CASSLDQGMGEKLFF
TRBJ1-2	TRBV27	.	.	TGTGCCAGCAGCCTTAGAGGGGGTGGCTATGGCTACACCTTC	CASSLRGGGYGYTF
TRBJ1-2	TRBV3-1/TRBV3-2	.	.	TGTGCCAGCAGCCAAGTGCAGTTCTATGGCTACACCTTC	CASSQVQFYGYTF
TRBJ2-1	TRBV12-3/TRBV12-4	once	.	TGTGCCAGCGCCTCGGACTATTACAATGAGCAGTTCTTC	CASASDYYNEQFF
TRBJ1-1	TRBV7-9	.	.	TGTGCCAGCAGCTTATTCGACACGAACACTGAAGCTTTCTTT	CASSLFDTNTEAFF
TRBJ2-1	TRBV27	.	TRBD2	TGTGCCAGCAGGCTATCCCATAGCGGGAGGGCATACAATGAGCAGTTCTTC	CASRLSHSGRAYNEQFF
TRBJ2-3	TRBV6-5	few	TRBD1	TGTGCCAGCAGCAGGACAGGGGGCAGCACAGATACGCAGTATTTT	CASSRTGGSTDTQYF
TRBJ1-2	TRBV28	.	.	TGTGCCAGCCGAGGGGGGGGAGACACCTTC	CASRGGGDTF
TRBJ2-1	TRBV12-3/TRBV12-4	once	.	TGTGCCAGCAGTTTTCTAGGTGAGCAGTTCTTC	CASSFLGEQFF
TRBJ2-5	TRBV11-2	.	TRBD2	TGTGCCAGCAGCTTAGATGTGGCGCTAGCGGGAGGGCGAGGGGAGACCCAGTACTTC	CASSLDVALAGGRGETQYF
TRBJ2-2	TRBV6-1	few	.	TGTGCCAGCAGTGAAGGTCCTGGACACTCGAACACCGGGGAGCTGTTTTTT	CASSEGPGHSNTGELFF
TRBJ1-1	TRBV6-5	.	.	TGTGCCAGCAGTTACGGGGGGGACACTGAAGCTTTCTTT	CASSYGGDTEAFF
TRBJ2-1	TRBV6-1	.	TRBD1	TGTGCCAGCAGTGAAACAGGGGGAGTCAATGAGCAGTTCTTC	CASSETGGVNEQFF
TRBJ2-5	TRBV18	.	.	TGTGCCAGCTCACCGTTTTCGGGACAGACCGGAGGGTTACAAGAGACCCAGTACTTC	CASSPFSGQTGGLQETQYF
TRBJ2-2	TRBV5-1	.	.	TGCGCCAGCAAAAGTATCGTGGCAGAGAACACCGGGGAGCTGTTTTTT	CASKSIVAENTGELFF
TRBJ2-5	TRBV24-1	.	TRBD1	TGTGCCACCAGTGACCCCCCCGACAGGGGGCATGAGACCCAGTACTTC	CATSDPPDRGHETQYF
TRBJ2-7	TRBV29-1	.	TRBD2	TGCAGCGTTGTAGGTTGGGGGGCTAGCGGGATCGATCCTAGGGAGCAGTACTTC	CSVVGWGASGIDPREQYF
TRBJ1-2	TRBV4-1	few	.	TGCGCCAGCAGCCGAACAGACAGGCTCTTGGGCTACACCTTC	CASSRTDRLLGYTF
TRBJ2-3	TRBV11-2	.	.	TGTGCCAGCAGCTTGTCAGTTGATACGCAGTATTTT	CASSLSVDTQYF